The 22 T cell receptor beta chains below were found in one sample sequenced in a study of T cell responses to AZD1222 COVID-19 vaccine. Libraries were prepared by immunoSEQ multiplex PCR; TCRdb keeps only in-frame clonotypes and omits some of them. The sample shows more than 100,000 clones, roughly 89% of them seen only once. Sequences were derived from peripheral blood, sampled on day 0 of AZD1222 vaccination. The receptors come from an adult in good health.

The rearrangement joins TRBV4-1 to TRBJ2-1; D gene uncertain. Germline CDR1 is MGHRA and CDR2 is YSYEKL. CDR3 length equals 16 residues. V lost 0 bases and J lost 3, with 12 bases in between. CDR3 bases: TGCGCCAGCAGCCAAGAATTTTCGGCTAACTACAATGAGCAGTTCTTC. It translates to CASSQEFSANYNEQFF.

The chain joins TRBV7-2 to TRBJ1-5, with unresolved D. The CDR3 totals 14 residues. V was shortened by 6 bases and J by 11 bases, with 20 bases between the two germline ends. Germline V gives CDR1 SGHTA, CDR2 FQGNSA. CDR3 nucleotide sequence: TGTGCCAGCAGTTCTGACCCGCTACTCCCTTCCCAGCATTTT. It yields the protein CASSSDPLLPSQHF.

This chain links TRBV7-9 with TRBJ1-1; no clear D. CDR1 and CDR2 (germline): SEHNR, FQNEAQ (reference sequence). This CDR3 is built from 13 residues. Between the trimmed V and J ends, which lost 2 bases and 1 base, there was a span of 5 bases. CDR3 sequence (DNA): TGTGCCAGCAGCTTACTCGAGAACACTGAAGCTTTCTTT. Translating gives CASSLLENTEAFF. Combining the CDR3 with reference TRBV7-9 and TRBJ1-1 gives the whole variable domain DTGVSQNPRHKITKRGQNVTFRCDPISEHNRLYWYRQTLGQGPEFLTYFQNEAQLEKSRLLSDRFSAERPKGSFSTLEIQRTEQGDSAMYLCASSLLENTEAFFGQGTRLTVV.

The chain recombines TRBV7-2 with TRBJ1-2, with D tentatively TRBD1 (5 bases). The CDR3 is 14 amino acids. Germline-derived CDR1 and CDR2 are SGHTA and FQGNSA. The germline V and J ends were trimmed by 2 bases and 8 bases, with 15 bases remaining between them. The CDR3 bases are TGTGCCAGCAGCTTAAATATAGCAGGGAGCGGCTACACCTTC. It encodes CASSLNIAGSGYTF.

This clone was seen a handful of times. The chain recombines TRBV12-5 with TRBJ1-1; tentative D call: TRBD1 (5 bases). Germline CDR1 LGHNT, CDR2 FRNRAP. The CDR3 totals 12 residues. V dropped 1 base and J dropped 8 bases, with 8 bases sitting between them. Here the CDR3 DNA reads TGTGCTAGTGGTTTGGGCAGGGTGGAAGCTTTCTTT. Protein product: CASGLGRVEAFF.

This chain connects TRBV5-1 to TRBJ1-5, with 7 bases fitting TRBD1. Germline V lookup: CDR1 SGHRS, CDR2 YFSETQ. V shed 2 bases, J shed 1 base, and the junction held 3 bases outside the gene matches. The CDR3 consists of 15 residues. The CDR3 spells CASSLTTGSNQPQHF. The CDR3 DNA follows: TGCGCCAGCAGCTTAACGACAGGGAGCAATCAGCCCCAGCATTTT. The full variable domain, with the rest looked up from reference TRBV5-1 and TRBJ1-5, is KAGVTQTPRYLIKTRGQQVTLSCSPISGHRSVSWYQQTPGQGLQFLFEYFSETQRNKGNFPGRFSGRQFSNSRSEMNVSTLELGDSALYLCASSLTTGSNQPQHFGDGTRLSIL.

The V gene is TRBV5-1, the J gene TRBJ2-7, with 8 bases matching TRBD1. The CDR3 loop spans 15 amino acids. Germline loops: CDR1 SGHRS, CDR2 YFSETQ. The V segment lost 4 bases and the J segment 3 bases; nucleotides outside the gene matches: 9. CDR3 amino acids: CASSQAGGAVYEQYF. DNA of the CDR3: TGCGCCAGCAGCCAAGCAGGGGGCGCGGTCTACGAGCAGTACTTC.

The chain joins TRBV7-9 to TRBJ1-2; TRBD1 is a possible D gene (6 bases). CDR3 length: 15 residues. V was trimmed by 5 bases and J by 0 bases, leaving 13 bases between them. Germline V lookup: CDR1 SEHNR, CDR2 FQNEAQ (reference sequence). The CDR3 loop is CASSLPRTANYGYTF. CDR3 in DNA: TGTGCCAGCAGCCTCCCCCGGACAGCTAACTATGGCTACACCTTC. Complete variable domain (other parts from reference TRBV7-9 and TRBJ1-2): DTGVSQNPRHKITKRGQNVTFRCDPISEHNRLYWYRQTLGQGPEFLTYFQNEAQLEKSRLLSDRFSAERPKGSFSTLEIQRTEQGDSAMYLCASSLPRTANYGYTFGSGTRLTVV.

The chain links TRBV5-1 to TRBJ2-3, with D possibly being TRBD2 (6 bases). The length of the CDR3 is 13 residues. In germline, CDR1 is SGHRS, CDR2 YFSETQ. Trimming left V 4 bases short and J 5 bases short, with 11 bases between. CDR3 coding DNA: TGCGCCAGCAGCCCGAGGGGAGGAGATACGCAGTATTTT. This translates into CASSPRGGDTQYF.

CDR3 sequence reads: CASSLSTAGANVLTF. CDR3 nucleotides: TGTGCCAGCAGTTTAAGTACAGCTGGGGCCAACGTCCTGACTTTC. The chain carries TRBV28 and TRBJ2-6; D is unclear. In germline, CDR1 is MDHEN, CDR2 SYDVKM. This CDR3 is 15 amino acids long. Trimming left V 2 bases short and J 2 bases short, with 7 bases between.

V and J are TRBV11-2 and TRBJ1-6, with D perhaps TRBD1 (6 bases). The CDR3 length is 14 residues. Germline-derived CDR1 and CDR2 are SGHAT and FQNNGV. With 8 bases removed from V and 10 bases from J, the gap between germline ends came to 18 bases. CDR3 in DNA: TGTGCCAGCGCCCCGACCTCAGGGGACTCACCCCTCCACTTT. Translating gives CASAPTSGDSPLHF.

The V call is TRBV5-1, the J call TRBJ1-2, with 7 bases matching TRBD1. V shed 4 bases and J 1 base; nucleotides not matched to a gene: 7. CDR1 SGHRS and CDR2 YFSETQ come from the germline V gene. The CDR3 consists of 15 residues. As DNA, the CDR3 is TGCGCCAGCAGCCGGGACAGCCGAAGTAACTATGGCTACACCTTC. Protein sequence: CASSRDSRSNYGYTF.

The J gene is TRBJ1-1, the V gene TRBV3-1 (or the pseudogene TRBV3-2); tentative D call: TRBD1 (6 bases). The V gene's germline CDR1 is LGHDT and CDR2 YNNKEL (reference sequence). The germline V and J ends were trimmed by 6 bases and 1 base, with 12 bases remaining between them. This CDR3 is 14 amino acids long. CDR3 sequence reads: CASRMGHRNTEAFF. CDR3 DNA sequence: TGTGCCAGCAGAATGGGACACCGGAACACTGAAGCTTTCTTT.

The rearrangement joins TRBV7-2 to TRBJ1-1, with D tentatively TRBD1 (6 bases). This CDR3 has 14 amino acids. Trimming shortened V by 5 bases and J by 5 bases, and 15 bases separated the two germline ends. CDR1 is SGHTA and CDR2 is FQGNSA in the germline V gene. DNA for the CDR3: TGTGCCAGCAGCAACCGGGACATCGGGACTGAAGCTTTCTTT. It specifies CASSNRDIGTEAFF.

This clone was seen once. The chain has TRBV7-8 and TRBJ1-2, with D possibly being TRBD1 (5 bases). Germline V gene lookup returns CDR1 SGHVS and CDR2 FQNEAQ. The V and J ends lost 4 bases and 2 bases respectively, with 14 bases between them. The CDR3 sequence is 15 residues long. CDR3 residues: CASSSLSRENYGYTF. Here the CDR3 DNA reads TGTGCCAGCAGCTCATTGTCCAGGGAAAACTATGGCTACACCTTC.

The gene calls are TRBV11-2 and TRBJ2-3; 9 bases are a match to TRBD2. The CDR3 runs to 17 residues. The germline V gene encodes CDR1 SGHAT and CDR2 FQNNGV. The trim removed 5 bases at V and 2 bases at J, leaving 11 bases unmatched. The CDR3 protein is CASSTGGSGGYTDTQYF. The CDR3 nucleotides are TGTGCCAGCAGCACCGGAGGTAGCGGGGGATACACAGATACGCAGTATTTT.

This chain connects TRBV7-9 to TRBJ1-2; D unclear. V was clipped by 0 bases and J by 7 bases, with 15 bases between them. Germline V CDR1 and CDR2: SEHNR, FQNEAQ (reference sequence). There are 15 residues in the CDR3. The DNA of the CDR3 is TGTGCCAGCAGCTTAGCCCTGGGGAATTCGGGTGGCTACACCTTC. The encoded protein is CASSLALGNSGGYTF.

The gene calls are TRBV18 and TRBJ1-3, with a weak D call TRBD1 (6 bases). There are 15 residues in the CDR3. CDR1 and CDR2 (germline): KGHSH, LQKENI. V lost 6 bases to trimming and J lost 1 base, with 13 bases between them. CDR3 region: CASSLRTASGNTIYF. CDR3 in DNA: TGTGCCAGCTCCCTCCGGACAGCTTCTGGAAACACCATATATTTT.

This chain joins TRBV29-1 and TRBJ2-7; possibly TRBD1 for D (6 bases). V lost 8 bases to trimming and J lost 7 bases, with 21 bases between them. The CDR3 runs to 13 residues. Germline V gives CDR1 SQVTM, CDR2 ANQGSEA. The CDR3 reads CSTLTSGRGEQYF. In DNA, the CDR3 is TGCAGCACCCTCACGAGCGGCAGGGGTGAGCAGTACTTC.

The V gene is TRBV3-1 (or the pseudogene TRBV3-2), the J gene TRBJ1-1; no definite D call. Deletions cut 4 bases from V and 5 bases from J, with 14 bases between. Germline assignment: CDR1 LGHDT and CDR2 YNNKEL (reference sequence). The CDR3 is 14 residues long. The CDR3 region is CASSRRGRETEAFF. DNA of the CDR3: TGTGCCAGCAGCCGCCGCGGGAGGGAGACTGAAGCTTTCTTT.

This clone came up a few times. The rearrangement links TRBV28 to TRBJ1-1, with TRBD1 as a possible D gene (5 bases). CDR3 size: 16 residues. With 3 bases removed from V and 5 bases from J, the gap between germline ends came to 19 bases. Germline CDR1 reads MDHEN; CDR2 reads SYDVKM. CDR3 nucleotide sequence: TGTGCCAGCAGTTTGTTGGATATGGGGGGATTTACTGAAGCTTTCTTT. This gives the protein CASSLLDMGGFTEAFF.

V usage is TRBV11-3 and J usage is TRBJ2-1, with D possibly being TRBD2 (6 bases). In germline, CDR1 is SGHNT, CDR2 YENEEA. Trimming stripped 1 base from V and 11 bases from J, with 9 bases between. This CDR3 has 12 amino acids. For the CDR3, the DNA is TGTGCCAGCAGCTTAGGCCGGGAGAAGCAGTTCTTC. This gives the protein CASSLGREKQFF.